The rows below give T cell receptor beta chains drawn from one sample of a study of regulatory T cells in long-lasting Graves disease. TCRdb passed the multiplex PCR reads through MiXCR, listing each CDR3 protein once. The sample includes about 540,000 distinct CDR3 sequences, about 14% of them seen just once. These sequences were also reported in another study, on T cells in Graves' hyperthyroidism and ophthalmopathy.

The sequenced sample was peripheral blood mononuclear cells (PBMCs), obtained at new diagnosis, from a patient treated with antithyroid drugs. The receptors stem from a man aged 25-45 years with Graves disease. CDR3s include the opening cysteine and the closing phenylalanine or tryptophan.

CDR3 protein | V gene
CSVGGGQRDQPQHF | TRBV29-1
CSADRSHEQYF | TRBV20-1
CAISDLGAEAFF | TRBV10-3
CASSLTSSDTQYF | TRBV27
CASSLDQGGGYTF | TRBV28
CASSPEAGANVLTF | TRBV18
CASSPGQGGSEQFF | TRBV11-3
CASSWGADNSPLHF | TRBV12-3/TRBV12-4
CASKKPGTGPYEQYF | TRBV27
CAWRDGSYGYTF | TRBV30
CASTGSPREQYF | TRBV2
CASSQAETYEQYF | TRBV6-2/TRBV6-3
CASVPRPPARLDEQFF | TRBV6-1
CASNPWGSLAKVTNTGELFF | TRBV11-1
CASSLSGVEGAFF | TRBV5-1
CASSIGRHSGANVLTF | TRBV19
CASRRQGATYEQYF | TRBV12-3/TRBV12-4
CASSTGTYEKLFF | TRBV12-3/TRBV12-4
CASSLGPTTDTQYF | TRBV18
CAWARHSAYEQYF | TRBV30
CASTLTRLDTQYF | TRBV12-3/TRBV12-4
CASSARRTGRNIQYF | TRBV6-1
CASSLGWDYEQYF | TRBV7-2
CASSVSGTGSAEAFF | TRBV19
CASSSEAVDGANVLTF | TRBV6-5
CSVTQGNTEAFF | TRBV20-1
CAISEPSGPRETQYF | TRBV10-3
CASSYGRSYGELFF | TRBV6-9
CASSLYVVLTGESTDTQYF | TRBV11-2
CSARASSWNTEAFF | TRBV20-1
CASSSGQGRDEQYF | TRBV27
CSARGDSPDEFTYEQYF | TRBV20-1
CASSYSRDRSRDGEAFF | TRBV6-5
CAWSVMTDTQYF | TRBV30
CASSNPGQGTAGANVLTF | TRBV6-2/TRBV6-3
CATSDPQGTQETQYF | TRBV24-1
CASTPHGEGNQPQHF | TRBV19
CASSPGRSYNSPLHF | TRBV12-3/TRBV12-4
CASSLKTGIVNIQYF | TRBV3-1
CSARRTSGKNTGELFF | TRBV20-1
CSARRGGGGETQYF | TRBV20-1
CASSRDRGKAKNIQYF | TRBV12-3/TRBV12-4
CASSPRGTATQQYF | TRBV19
CASSDTSGAYEQYF | TRBV6-1